The sequence of this TCR beta chain was determined in a study of blood T cell repertoires in COVID-19. The CDR3 runs 13 residues. Germline values: CDR1 SGHRS, CDR2 YFSETQ. Trimming removed 2 bases from V and 7 bases from J, with 12 bases in between. In the source study's methods: Estimates of nucleated cell counts were drawn from the amplification of reference gene primers. This table comes from immunoSEQ multiplex PCR, and its TCRdb copy is limited to in-frame clones, with some not included. Clonal size and the V and J genes are those of that table, whereas D and trimming came from the DNA. The data show over 150,000 clones, roughly 83% seen once.

The sequencing input was peripheral blood. The chain couples TRBV5-1 to TRBJ1-1; possibly TRBD1 for D (6 bases). The origin of this receptor is a woman aged 55 to 70 with acute or convalescent COVID-19. Here the CDR3 DNA reads TGCGCCAGCAGCTTCGAACAGGGCCTTGAAGCTTTCTTT. This encodes CASSFEQGLEAFF.